This entry concerns a single T cell receptor beta chain. Its target is not known. V lost 6 bases, J lost 5 bases, and 12 bases stayed unmatched. Germline V gives CDR1 SNHLY, CDR2 FYNNEI. The CDR3 covers 15 residues. Alopecia areata patients provided lesional scalp punch biopsies and peripheral blood. These data originate in a study of CD8+ T cells in alopecia areata. General study findings and limits: Compared with mice, patients displayed less clear TCR sharing, possibly for HLA-related reasons. Scalp samples also yield sequences from resident alphabeta T cells of normal skin. Lesional scalp exceeded normal scalp in clonality, especially in alopecia totalis/universalis.

RNA extraction was followed by reverse transcription into cDNA, which acted as the sequencing template. Assay used: immunoSEQ multiplex PCR; TCRdb lists only in-frame clones, some missing. The sample has about 64,000 clones, about 44% seen once. The sequenced sample consisted of NKG2D-low CD8+ T cells sorted from blood. The chain employs TRBV2 and TRBJ2-5, with 7 bases that match TRBD1. The TCR comes from a human donor with alopecia areata. The CDR3: CASRVKTGLRETQYF. The CDR3 DNA sequence: TGTGCCAGCAGAGTGAAGACAGGGTTGCGGGAGACCCAGTACTTC.